This T cell receptor beta chain is drawn from a study of cytomegalovirus exposure and HLA in healthy donors. Study in general: An early data release held 70 million to 90 million unique TCRs from HLA-typed donors. Researchers found that around 80% of 350 to 500 genotyped donors fell within the Caucasian-associated ancestry cluster.

Amplification used 60 Vbeta primers and 13 Jbeta primers. Clones were sequenced by immunoSEQ multiplex PCR, and TCRdb holds only the in-frame ones, with some missing. The sample has some 120,000 clones. General study points: Among donors in an Asian-associated ancestry cluster, a later analysis reportedly found fewer N-insertions than the roughly 680-donor mean. Certain indistinguishable V segments, among them TRBV6-2 and TRBV6-3, were excluded.

The CDR3 has 15 amino acids. Concerning this clone itself: Its target is not known.

V gene TRBV21-1 combines with J gene TRBJ2-7; the table's TRBD2 call for D was not verified on the DNA. TRBV21-1 is termed a pseudogene. The sequence came from a woman in her fifties or sixties in good health and CMV-seronegative. What was sequenced was PBMCs. This CDR3 is CASNPLPPALYEQYF. The DNA for the CDR3 is TGTGCCAGCAACCCTCTGCCTCCCGCGCTCTACGAGCAGTACTTC.